The 2 T cell receptor beta chains in this list originate from one sample, sequenced in a study of T cell responses to AZD1222 COVID-19 vaccine. Assay: immunoSEQ multiplex PCR; the TCRdb copy retains only in-frame clones and omits some. This sample has approximately 140,000 clones, with about 91% found just once. The material was peripheral blood, obtained on day 0 of AZD1222 vaccination. These receptors were obtained from an adult in good health.

V usage is TRBV5-1 and J usage is TRBJ1-6; unclear D gene. Germline CDR1 is SGHRS and CDR2 is YFSETQ. Trimming stripped 0 bases from V and 6 bases from J, with 10 bases between. There are 15 residues in the CDR3. The CDR3 sequence: CASSLGGISNSPLHF. CDR3 in DNA: TGCGCCAGCAGCTTGGGCGGTATCAGTAATTCACCCCTCCACTTT.

This chain joins TRBV19 and TRBJ1-1, with D possibly matching TRBD1 (5 bases). The germline V gene encodes CDR1 LNHDA and CDR2 SQIVND (reference sequence). V dropped 5 bases and J dropped 1 base, with 11 bases sitting between them. The CDR3 spans 14 residues. CDR3 in amino acids: CASSAQAKNTEAFF. CDR3 coding DNA: TGTGCCAGTAGTGCACAGGCAAAGAACACTGAAGCTTTCTTT.